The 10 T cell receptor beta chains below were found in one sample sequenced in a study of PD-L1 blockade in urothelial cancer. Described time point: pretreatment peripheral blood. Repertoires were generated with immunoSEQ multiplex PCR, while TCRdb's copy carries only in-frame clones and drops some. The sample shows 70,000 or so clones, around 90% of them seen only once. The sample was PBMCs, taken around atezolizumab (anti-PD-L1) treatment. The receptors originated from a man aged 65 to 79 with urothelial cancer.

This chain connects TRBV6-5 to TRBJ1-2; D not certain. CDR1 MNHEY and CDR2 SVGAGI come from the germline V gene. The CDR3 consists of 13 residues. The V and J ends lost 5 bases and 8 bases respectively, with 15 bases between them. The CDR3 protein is CASSRSGVRGYTF. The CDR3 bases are TGTGCCAGCAGTCGGAGCGGGGTCCGCGGCTACACCTTC.

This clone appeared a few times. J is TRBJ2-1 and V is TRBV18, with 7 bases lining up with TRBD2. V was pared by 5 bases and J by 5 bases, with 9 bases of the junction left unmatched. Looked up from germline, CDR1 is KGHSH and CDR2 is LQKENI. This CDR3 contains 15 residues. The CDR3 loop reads CASSSMQRGDNEQFF. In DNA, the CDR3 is TGTGCCAGCTCATCGATGCAGCGGGGTGACAATGAGCAGTTCTTC.

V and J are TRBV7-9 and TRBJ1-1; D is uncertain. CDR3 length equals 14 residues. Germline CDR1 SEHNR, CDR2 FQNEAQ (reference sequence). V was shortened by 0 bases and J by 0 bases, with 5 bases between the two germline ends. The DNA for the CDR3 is TGTGCCAGCAGCTTAGCGAGGCTGAACACTGAAGCTTTCTTT. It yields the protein CASSLARLNTEAFF. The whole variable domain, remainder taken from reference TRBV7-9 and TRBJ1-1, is DTGVSQNPRHKITKRGQNVTFRCDPISEHNRLYWYRQTLGQGPEFLTYFQNEAQLEKSRLLSDRFSAERPKGSFSTLEIQRTEQGDSAMYLCASSLARLNTEAFFGQGTRLTVV.

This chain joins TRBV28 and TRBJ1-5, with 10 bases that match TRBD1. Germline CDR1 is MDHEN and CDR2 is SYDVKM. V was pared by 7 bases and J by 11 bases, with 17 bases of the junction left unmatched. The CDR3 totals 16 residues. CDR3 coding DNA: TGTGCCAGCATACGATCCCGGGACAGGGGTCCTCGGGCCCAGCATTTT. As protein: CASIRSRDRGPRAQHF.

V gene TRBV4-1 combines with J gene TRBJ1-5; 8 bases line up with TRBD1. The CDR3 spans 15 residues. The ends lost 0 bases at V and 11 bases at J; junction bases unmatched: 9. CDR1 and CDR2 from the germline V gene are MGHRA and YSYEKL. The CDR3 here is CASSQEWTGRQTQHF. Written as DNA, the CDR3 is TGCGCCAGCAGCCAAGAGTGGACAGGGAGACAGACCCAGCATTTT.

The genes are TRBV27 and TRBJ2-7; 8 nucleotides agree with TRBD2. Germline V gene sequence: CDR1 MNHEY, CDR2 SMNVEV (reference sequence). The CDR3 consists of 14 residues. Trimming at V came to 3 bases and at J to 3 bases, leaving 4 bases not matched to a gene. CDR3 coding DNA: TGTGCCAGCAGTTTTCGAGCGGGAGTCTACGAGCAGTACTTC. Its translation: CASSFRAGVYEQYF.

CDR3 nucleotide sequence: TGTGCCAGCAGCTCACCGCTAGCGGGTAGGTCCTACGAGCAGTACTTC. This gives the protein CASSSPLAGRSYEQYF. This rearrangement joins TRBV5-4 to TRBJ2-7; 8 bases agree with TRBD2. V lost 3 bases, J lost 1 base, and 9 bases stayed unmatched. The germline V gene has CDR1 SGHNT and CDR2 YYREEE (reference sequence). The CDR3 is made up of 16 amino acids.

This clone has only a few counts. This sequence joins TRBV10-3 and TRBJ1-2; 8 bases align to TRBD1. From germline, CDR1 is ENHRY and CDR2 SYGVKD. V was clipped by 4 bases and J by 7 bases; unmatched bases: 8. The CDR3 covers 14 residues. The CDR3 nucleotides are TGTGCCATCAGTGGGGCACAGGGGGAAGGTGGCTACACCTTC. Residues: CAISGAQGEGGYTF.

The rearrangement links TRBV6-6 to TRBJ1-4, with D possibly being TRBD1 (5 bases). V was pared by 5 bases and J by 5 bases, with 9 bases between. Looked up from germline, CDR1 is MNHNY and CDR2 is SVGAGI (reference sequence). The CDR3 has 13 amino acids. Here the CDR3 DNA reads TGTGCCAGCAGTAACGGGGGGAATGAAAAACTGTTTTTT. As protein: CASSNGGNEKLFF.

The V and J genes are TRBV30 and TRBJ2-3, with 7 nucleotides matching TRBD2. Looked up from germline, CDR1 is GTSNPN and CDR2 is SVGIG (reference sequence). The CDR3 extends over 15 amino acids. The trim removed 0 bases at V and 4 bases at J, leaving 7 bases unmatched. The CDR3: CAWSVLAGESDTQYF. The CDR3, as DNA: TGTGCCTGGAGTGTACTCGCGGGGGAATCAGATACGCAGTATTTT.